These 14 T cell receptor beta chains share one sample of origin, sequenced in a study of long-term antiretroviral therapy in people with HIV. It was version v3.0 of the immunoSEQ assay that was run at survey level. This table comes from immunoSEQ multiplex PCR, and its TCRdb copy is limited to in-frame clones, with some not included. The repertoire holds 15,000 to 20,000 clones, with over 65% as singletons. The source was unsorted PBMCs, collected 0.5 years before starting antiretroviral therapy. The receptors derive from a woman aged 45-65 years with HIV.

The chain links TRBV6-6 to TRBJ1-1; D not certain. CDR1 MNHNY and CDR2 SVGAGI come from the germline V gene (reference sequence). The CDR3 has 13 residues. Trimming stripped 2 bases from V and 5 bases from J, with 9 bases between. CDR3 protein: CASSYTGGTEAFF. The CDR3 nucleotides are TGTGCCAGCAGTTACACGGGAGGGACTGAAGCTTTCTTT.

This clone was found a few times. The chain employs TRBV7-9 and TRBJ2-7; D gene uncertain. V was pared by 3 bases and J by 7 bases, with 7 bases between. Germline CDR1 reads SEHNR; CDR2 reads FQNEAQ (reference sequence). This CDR3 has 11 residues. CDR3 protein: CASSFGREQYF. CDR3 bases: TGTGCCAGCAGCTTCGGACGGGAGCAGTACTTC.

This clone is medium-sized within its sample. The rearrangement uses TRBV19 and TRBJ2-7; 8 bases agree with TRBD1. V shed 7 bases, J shed 0 bases, and the junction held 2 bases outside the gene matches. CDR3 length equals 13 residues. CDR1 and CDR2 from the germline V gene are LNHDA and SQIVND (reference sequence). DNA for the CDR3: TGTGCCAGTAAAGGGACAGGCTCCTACGAGCAGTACTTC. It is translated as CASKGTGSYEQYF. Full variable domain (rest looked up from reference TRBV19 and TRBJ2-7): DGGITQSPKYLFRKEGQNVTLSCEQNLNHDAMYWYRQDPGQGLRLIYYSQIVNDFQKGDIAEGYSVSREKKESFPLTVTSAQKNPTAFYLCASKGTGSYEQYFGPGTRLTVT.

The rearrangement uses TRBV6-1 and TRBJ1-2; 10 bases map to TRBD1. The CDR3 loop spans 14 amino acids. V trimming: 10 bases; J trimming: 8 bases; junction bases outside the gene matches: 13. Germline values: CDR1 MNHNS, CDR2 SASEGT. CDR3 in amino acids: CATNSGQGKGGYTF. Here the CDR3 DNA reads TGTGCCACCAACTCGGGACAGGGGAAAGGGGGCTACACCTTC.

The chain combines TRBV19 with TRBJ1-5; TRBD1 might be the D (6 bases). The germline V and J ends were trimmed by 3 bases and 0 bases, with 9 bases remaining between them. The CDR3 consists of 15 residues. CDR1 LNHDA and CDR2 SQIVND come from the germline V gene (reference sequence). In nucleotides, the CDR3 is TGTGCCAGTAGTATCGGGGGCTATAGCAATCAGCCCCAGCATTTT. The encoded protein is CASSIGGYSNQPQHF.

The chain uses TRBV9 and TRBJ2-7; perhaps TRBD1 as D (6 bases). The CDR3 runs 15 residues. The germline V and J ends were trimmed by 3 bases and 0 bases, with 13 bases remaining between them. CDR1 SGDLS and CDR2 YYNGEE come from the germline V gene. CDR3 sequence: CASSEGKGVSYEQYF. The CDR3 coding sequence is TGTGCCAGCAGCGAAGGGAAGGGGGTCTCCTACGAGCAGTACTTC.

V usage is TRBV6-5 and J usage is TRBJ1-1; tentatively, D is TRBD1 (6 bases). Trimming took off 0 bases at V and 3 bases at J, with 11 bases between the two ends. Germline CDR1 reads MNHEY; CDR2 reads SVGAGI. CDR3 length: 15 amino acids. The CDR3 DNA follows: TGTGCCAGCAGTTACTCCCGGGGGCGGGACACTGAAGCTTTCTTT. Translated: CASSYSRGRDTEAFF.

The chain recombines TRBV9 with TRBJ2-5; possible D gene TRBD1, 6 bases. The CDR3 length is 15 residues. V lost 0 bases, J lost 2 bases, and 11 bases lay in between. Germline V gene lookup returns CDR1 SGDLS and CDR2 YYNGEE. This CDR3 is CASSVGGLGQETQYF. The CDR3, as DNA: TGTGCCAGCAGCGTAGGGGGGCTTGGACAAGAGACCCAGTACTTC.

This chain connects TRBV18 to TRBJ1-3; TRBD1 is a possible D gene (5 bases). V lost 1 base and J lost 2, with 9 bases in between. Per the germline V gene, CDR1 is KGHSH and CDR2 is LQKENI. CDR3 length: 15 amino acids. The CDR3 region has the DNA TGTGCCAGCTCACCACGCGCAGGGCCTGGAAACACCATATATTTT. This codes for CASSPRAGPGNTIYF. Complete variable domain (other parts from reference TRBV18 and TRBJ1-3): NAGVMQNPRHLVRRRGQEARLRCSPMKGHSHVYWYRQLPEEGLKFMVYLQKENIIDESGMPKERFSAEFPKEGPSILRIQQVVRGDSAAYFCASSPRAGPGNTIYFGEGSWLTVV.

This CDR3 reads CASSLYVADTQYF. In nucleotides, the CDR3 is TGTGCCAGCAGCCTGTATGTGGCAGATACGCAGTATTTT. The chain couples TRBV7-7 to TRBJ2-3; D call uncertain. Germline CDR1 is SSHAT and CDR2 is FNYEAQ (reference sequence). This CDR3 has 13 residues. Trimming shortened V by 5 bases and J by 4 bases, and 10 bases separated the two germline ends.

V is TRBV11-2 and J is TRBJ1-4; 9 bases match TRBD1. V was clipped by 4 bases and J by 7 bases; unmatched bases: 7. Germline-derived CDR1 and CDR2 are SGHAT and FQNNGV. CDR3 size: 15 residues. In DNA form, the CDR3 reads TGTGCCAGCAGCTCCCAAACAGGGGGCGCTGAAAAACTGTTTTTT. Protein product: CASSSQTGGAEKLFF.

The chain uses TRBV11-2 and TRBJ1-5; D perhaps matches TRBD1 (6 bases). The V and J ends lost 1 base and 1 base respectively, with 11 bases between them. Germline loops: CDR1 SGHAT, CDR2 FQNNGV. The CDR3 runs 16 residues. The CDR3 region has the DNA TGTGCCAGCAGCTTAGTCTGGGGGCCAAGCAATCAGCCCCAGCATTTT. Amino acid sequence: CASSLVWGPSNQPQHF. Full variable domain (remainder filled in from reference TRBV11-2 and TRBJ1-5): EAGVAQSPRYKIIEKRQSVAFWCNPISGHATLYWYQQILGQGPKLLIQFQNNGVVDDSQLPKDRFSAERLKGVDSTLKIQPAKLEDSAVYLCASSLVWGPSNQPQHFGDGTRLSIL.

J is TRBJ1-5 and V is TRBV6-1; D call uncertain. The V end lost 10 bases, the J end lost 7 bases, and 8 bases lay between the germline ends. Germline V gene lookup returns CDR1 MNHNS and CDR2 SASEGT. The CDR3 loop spans 10 amino acids. For the CDR3, the DNA is TGTGCCACCGGGCCCCAGCCCCAGCATTTT. It is translated as CATGPQPQHF.

This clone qualifies as medium-sized. Other DNA variants within this sample encode the same CDR3. V usage is TRBV18 and J usage is TRBJ1-5, with 8 bases identical to TRBD1. The CDR3 is made up of 16 amino acids. Germline V gene lookup returns CDR1 KGHSH and CDR2 LQKENI. With V trimmed by 3 bases and J by 0 bases, 4 bases remained unmatched. DNA of the CDR3: TGTGCCAGCTCACCGGACAGGGCTGATAGCAATCAGCCCCAGCATTTT. Protein product: CASSPDRADSNQPQHF.